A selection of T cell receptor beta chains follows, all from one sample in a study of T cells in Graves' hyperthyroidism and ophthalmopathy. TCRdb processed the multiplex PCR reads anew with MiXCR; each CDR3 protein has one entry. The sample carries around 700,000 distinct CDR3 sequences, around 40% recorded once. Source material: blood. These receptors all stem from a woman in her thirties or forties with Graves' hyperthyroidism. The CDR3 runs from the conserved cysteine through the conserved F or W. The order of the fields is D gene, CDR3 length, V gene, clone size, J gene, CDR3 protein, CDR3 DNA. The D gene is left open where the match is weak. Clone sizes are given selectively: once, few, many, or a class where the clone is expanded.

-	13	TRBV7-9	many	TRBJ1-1	CASRLPVNTEAFF	TGTGCCAGCAGATTACCCGTGAACACTGAAGCTTTCTTT
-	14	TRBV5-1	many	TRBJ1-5	CASSSTGDNQPQHF	TGCGCCAGCAGCTCTACGGGGGACAATCAGCCCCAGCATTTT
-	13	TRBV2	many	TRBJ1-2	CASSVGTNYGYTF	TGTGCCAGCAGTGTGGGGACAAACTATGGCTACACCTTC
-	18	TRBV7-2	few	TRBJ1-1	CASSPNPSLGSRNTEAFF	TGTGCCAGCAGCCCCAACCCCTCCTTGGGGAGTCGAAACACTGAAGCTTTCTTT
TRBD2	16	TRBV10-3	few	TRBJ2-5	CATSGAGGGGPETQYF	TGTGCCACCTCTGGAGCGGGGGGTGGGGGGCCAGAGACCCAGTACTTC
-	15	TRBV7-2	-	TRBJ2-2	CASRPGSSYTGELFF	TGTGCCAGCAGGCCGGGTTCATCATACACCGGGGAGCTGTTTTTT
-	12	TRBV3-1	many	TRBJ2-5	CASSQGWETQYF	TGTGCCAGCAGCCAAGGATGGGAGACCCAGTACTTC
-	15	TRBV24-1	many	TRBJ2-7	CATSDLQATQYEQYF	TGTGCCACCAGTGATTTGCAGGCGACGCAATACGAGCAGTACTTC
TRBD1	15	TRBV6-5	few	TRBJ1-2	CASSTLDRGRDGYTF	TGTGCCAGCAGTACCCTGGACAGGGGGCGGGATGGCTACACCTTC
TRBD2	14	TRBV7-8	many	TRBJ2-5	CASSAMGRDGTQYF	TGTGCCAGCAGCGCAATGGGGAGGGATGGGACCCAGTACTTC
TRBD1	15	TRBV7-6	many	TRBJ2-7	CASSLEGTGNHEQYF	TGTGCCAGCAGCTTAGAGGGGACAGGGAACCACGAGCAGTACTTC
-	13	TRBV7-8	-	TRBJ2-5	CASRSPRKETQYF	TGTGCCAGCAGGAGTCCGCGGAAAGAGACCCAGTACTTC
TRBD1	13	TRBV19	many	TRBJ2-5	CASADRLKETQYF	TGTGCCAGTGCGGACAGGCTGAAAGAGACCCAGTACTTC
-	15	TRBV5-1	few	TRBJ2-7	CASSSGQTSPYEQYF	TGCGCCAGCAGCTCCGGACAGACCTCCCCCTACGAGCAGTACTTC
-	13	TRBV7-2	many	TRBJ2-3	CASSLADGSTQYF	TGTGCCAGCAGCTTAGCTGACGGCAGTACGCAGTATTTT
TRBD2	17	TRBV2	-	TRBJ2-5	CASRRLAGGPGGETQYF	TGTGCCAGCAGGAGACTAGCGGGAGGGCCGGGAGGAGAGACCCAGTACTTC
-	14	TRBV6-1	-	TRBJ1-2	CASREAGLDYGYTF	TGTGCCAGCAGGGAGGCCGGGCTCGACTATGGCTACACCTTC
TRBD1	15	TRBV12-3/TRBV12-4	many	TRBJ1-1	CASRRRTGGYTEAFF	TGTGCCAGCAGACGCAGGACAGGGGGCTACACTGAAGCTTTCTTT
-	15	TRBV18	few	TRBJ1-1	CASSDPGTRNTEAFF	TGTGCCAGCTCAGACCCCGGGACAAGGAACACTGAAGCTTTCTTT
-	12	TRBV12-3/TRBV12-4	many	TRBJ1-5	CASSLATRPQHF	TGTGCCAGCAGTTTGGCCACTAGGCCCCAGCATTTT
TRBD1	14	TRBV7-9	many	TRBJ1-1	CASSLNRGQGEAFF	TGTGCCAGCAGCTTAAACCGTGGACAGGGTGAAGCTTTCTTT
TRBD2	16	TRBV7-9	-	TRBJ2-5	CASSPLGGGIQETQYF	TGTGCCAGCAGCCCCCTCGGCGGGGGAATCCAAGAGACCCAGTACTTC
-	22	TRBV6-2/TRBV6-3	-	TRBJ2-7	CASSLDSWGYKSNNRSSYEQYF	TGTGCCAGCAGTCTCGATAGTTGGGGTTATAAGTCAAATAACAGGTCATCCTACGAGCAGTACTTC
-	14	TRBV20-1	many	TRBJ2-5	CSANPPASGETQYF	TGCAGTGCTAACCCCCCCGCTAGTGGCGAGACCCAGTACTTC
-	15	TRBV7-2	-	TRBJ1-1	CASSPETGRDTEAFF	TGTGCCAGCAGCCCGGAAACGGGGAGGGACACTGAAGCTTTCTTT
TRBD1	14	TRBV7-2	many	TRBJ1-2	CASSSGQGLKGYTF	TGTGCCAGCAGCTCAGGACAGGGATTAAAGGGCTACACCTTC
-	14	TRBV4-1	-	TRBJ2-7	CASSQDGGAYEQYF	TGCGCCAGCAGCCAAGATGGCGGAGCTTACGAGCAGTACTTC
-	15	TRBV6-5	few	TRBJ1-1	CASSYGTLMNTEAFF	TGTGCCAGCAGTTACGGGACCCTCATGAACACTGAAGCTTTCTTT
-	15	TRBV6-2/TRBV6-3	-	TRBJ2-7	CASSSTAPRSYEQYF	TGTGCCAGCAGTTCGACCGCGCCCCGAAGCTACGAGCAGTACTTC